This is a list of T cell receptor beta chains from one sample in a study of human T cells and chemical hapten exposure. MiXCR, run by TCRdb on the RACE reads, gives a single entry per CDR3 protein. Of nearly 110,000 distinct CDR3 sequences in the sample, roughly 12% are singletons; the top ten hold over 1.5%. This material consisted of whole blood, taken in connection with sensitization to the hapten diphenylcyclopropenone (DPC). These receptors were taken from a woman between 50 and 59 years old with alopecia areata. Some clones in this sample may be carry-over from other donors' samples. The CDR3 runs from the conserved cysteine through the conserved F or W. Fields, in order: V gene, D gene, clone size, J gene, CDR3 protein, CDR3 DNA. A D gene is named only where the DNA matches it firmly. Clone sizes are given selectively: once, few, many, or a class where the clone is expanded.

TRBV29-1	NA	many	TRBJ2-4	CSAKRQGLAKNIQYF	TGCAGCGCTAAGCGCCAAGGACTAGCCAAAAACATTCAGTACTTC
TRBV14	NA	few	TRBJ1-2	CASSQASGLSYTF	TGTGCCAGCAGCCAAGCGTCTGGGCTCAGCTACACCTTC
TRBV5-1	NA	few	TRBJ2-3	CASSLAAGDTQYF	TGCGCCAGCAGCTTGGCCGCGGGAGATACGCAGTATTTT
TRBV4-2	NA	many	TRBJ2-7	CASSLSSGNRLDEQYF	TGTGCCAGCAGCCTTTCCTCGGGAAACCGTCTGGACGAGCAGTACTTC
TRBV28	NA	few	TRBJ2-1	CASSLVAGYNEQFF	TGTGCCAGCAGTTTAGTGGCAGGCTACAATGAGCAGTTCTTC
TRBV29-1	NA	NA	TRBJ1-1	CSVVRSRNTEAFF	TGCAGCGTTGTCAGGAGTAGGAACACTGAAGCTTTCTTT
TRBV6-5	NA	many	TRBJ2-6	CASSYGGPTSGANVLTF	TGTGCCAGCAGTTATGGGGGCCCAACCTCTGGGGCCAACGTCCTGACTTTC
TRBV4-2	TRBD2	many	TRBJ2-7	CASSHPTSGRGEQYF	TGTGCCAGCAGCCACCCGACTAGCGGGAGGGGCGAGCAGTACTTC
TRBV20-1	TRBD2	NA	TRBJ2-7	CSARGDSGYEQYF	TGCAGTGCTAGAGGCGATAGCGGGTACGAGCAGTACTTC
TRBV12-3/TRBV12-4	TRBD1	many	TRBJ1-2	CASSLGTVNGYTF	TGTGCCAGCAGTTTGGGGACAGTTAATGGCTACACCTTC
TRBV4-1	NA	NA	TRBJ1-5	CASSQGVQGDNQPQHF	TGCGCCAGCAGCCAAGGGGTACAGGGTGACAATCAGCCCCAGCATTTT
TRBV5-1	TRBD1	NA	TRBJ2-1	CASRYGTGTYNEQFF	TGCGCCAGCAGATATGGGACAGGGACATACAATGAGCAGTTCTTC
TRBV5-1	NA	few	TRBJ2-3	CASTHHRKVTDTQYF	TGCGCCAGCACCCACCACAGGAAGGTAACAGATACGCAGTATTTT